This T cell receptor (beta chain) derives from a study of human T cells and chemical hapten exposure. Stated time point: patch test 2, 6 weeks after DPC sensitization. Treatment defined: therapeutic diphenylcyclopropenone sensitization with weekly scalp DPC. This clonotype appeared a few times. MiXCR, applied by TCRdb to the RACE reads, yields one record per CDR3 protein. The table records approximately 87,000 distinct CDR3 sequences, roughly 10% of them present only once. Germline V lookup: CDR1 DFQATT, CDR2 SNEGSKA (reference sequence). Trimming took 6 bases from V and 4 from J, leaving 10 bases between them. The CDR3 covers 12 residues.

The sequence was collected from a woman in her forties with alopecia areata. Some clones in this sample may be carry-over from other donors' samples. The material was whole blood, obtained in connection with sensitization to the hapten diphenylcyclopropenone (DPC). The gene calls are TRBV20-1 and TRBJ1-5; D uncertain. The CDR3 region is CSAQETNQPQHF. CDR3 in DNA: TGCAGTGCCCAAGAAACAAATCAGCCCCAGCATTTT.